This T cell receptor (beta chain) derives from a study of cytomegalovirus exposure and HLA in healthy donors. Regarding the study as a whole: As a later analysis revealed, most CMV-associated TCR beta chains appeared HLA-restricted.

A multiplex PCR was run with 60 Vbeta primers and 13 Jbeta primers. Profiled with immunoSEQ multiplex PCR; TCRdb holds only in-frame clones, not every one. In the table there are about 140,000 clones, roughly 9% of which are singletons. CDR1 is KGHSH and CDR2 is LQKENI in the germline V gene. With 4 bases removed from V and 5 bases from J, the gap between germline ends came to 14 bases. This CDR3 region has 15 residues. As for this clone: The target antigen is unknown.

This sequence originates from a woman between 40 and 50 years old in good health and CMV-seropositive. This chain uses TRBV18 with TRBJ2-2; D may be TRBD1 (6 bases). Sequencing input: PBMCs. The CDR3 nucleotides are TGTGCCAGCTCACGGGGCACCAGGGGAACCGGGGAGCTGTTTTTT. Translated: CASSRGTRGTGELFF.